The T cell receptor (beta chain) under discussion was sequenced for a study of T cell responses to AZD1222 COVID-19 vaccine. Data came from immunoSEQ multiplex PCR; TCRdb stores just in-frame clones and leaves some out. There are about 82,000 clones in the sample; 90% to 95% occur only once, and roughly 5.6% lies in the top ten. The V gene's germline CDR1 is MDHEN and CDR2 SYDVKM. The CDR3 length is 14 residues. Trimming left V 6 bases short and J 2 bases short, with 14 bases between. This clone was counted once. The V and J genes are TRBV28 and TRBJ2-7; D is possibly TRBD1 or TRBD2 (7 bases each). This sequence was found in an adult in good health. Here the sequenced sample was peripheral blood, taken on day 0 of AZD1222 vaccination. The CDR3 DNA is TGTGCCAGCAGGATGCAGGGGGGGACCTACGAGCAGTACTTC. It yields the protein CASRMQGGTYEQYF.